The T cell receptor (beta chain) described here comes from a study of OX40 agonist ivuxolimab in advanced cancers. Study at large: A mean age of about 56 years, range about 20 to 85, was recorded, and roughly 80% were male.

Data came from immunoSEQ multiplex PCR; TCRdb stores just in-frame clones and leaves some out. Of approximately 40,000 clones listed, 92% are singletons. The V end lost 4 bases, the J end lost 4 bases, and 11 bases lay between the germline ends. Germline lookup yields CDR1 SGHRS and CDR2 YFSETQ. The CDR3 runs to 14 residues. Material: CD4+ or CD8+ T cells sorted from blood, obtained in a trial of the OX40 agonist ivuxolimab. The gene calls are TRBV5-1 and TRBJ2-2, with a tentative D call TRBD2 (7 bases). The TCR sequence derives from an adult with an advanced solid tumor such as melanoma, head and neck, liver or kidney cancer. The chain's CDR3 is CASSGGAATGELFF. For the CDR3, the DNA is TGCGCCAGCAGCGGGGGGGCCGCCACCGGGGAGCTGTTTTTT.